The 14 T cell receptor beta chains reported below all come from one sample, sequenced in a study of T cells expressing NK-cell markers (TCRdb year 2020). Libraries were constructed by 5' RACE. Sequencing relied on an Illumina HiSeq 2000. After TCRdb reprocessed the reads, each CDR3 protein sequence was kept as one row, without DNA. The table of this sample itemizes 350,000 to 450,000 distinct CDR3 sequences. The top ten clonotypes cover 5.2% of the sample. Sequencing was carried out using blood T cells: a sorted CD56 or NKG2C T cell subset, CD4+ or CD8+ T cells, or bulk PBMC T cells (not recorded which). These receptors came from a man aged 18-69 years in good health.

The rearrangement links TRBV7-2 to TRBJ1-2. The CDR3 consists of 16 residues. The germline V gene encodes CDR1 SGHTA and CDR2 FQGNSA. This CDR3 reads CASSLMAEIRSSGYTF.

This CDR3 reads CASRSLNPYEQYF. V is TRBV6-6 and J is TRBJ2-7. In germline, CDR1 is MNHNY, CDR2 SVGAGI (reference sequence). The CDR3 runs 13 residues.

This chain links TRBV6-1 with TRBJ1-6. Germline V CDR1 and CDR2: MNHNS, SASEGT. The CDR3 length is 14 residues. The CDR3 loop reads CASSVDGYNSPLHF.

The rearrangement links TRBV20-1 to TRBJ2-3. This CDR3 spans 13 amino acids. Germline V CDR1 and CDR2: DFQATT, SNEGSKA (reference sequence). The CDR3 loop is CSAHLSGADTQYF.

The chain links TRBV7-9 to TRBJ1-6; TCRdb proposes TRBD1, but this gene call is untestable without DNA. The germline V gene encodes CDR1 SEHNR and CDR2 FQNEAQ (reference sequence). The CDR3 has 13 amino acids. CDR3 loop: CASSLTGATPLHF.

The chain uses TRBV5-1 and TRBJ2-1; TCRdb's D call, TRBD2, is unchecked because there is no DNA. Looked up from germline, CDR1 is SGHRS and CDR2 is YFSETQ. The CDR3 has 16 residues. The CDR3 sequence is CASSSLGGAYNNEQFF.

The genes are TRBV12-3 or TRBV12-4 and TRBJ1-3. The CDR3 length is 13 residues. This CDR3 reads CASTHPQGNTIYF.

The chain's CDR3 is CASRFGTVSYEQYF. V usage is TRBV2 and J usage is TRBJ2-7; there is no DNA to check the TCRdb D call of TRBD1. This CDR3 region has 14 residues. CDR1 and CDR2 from the germline V gene are SNHLY and FYNNEI.

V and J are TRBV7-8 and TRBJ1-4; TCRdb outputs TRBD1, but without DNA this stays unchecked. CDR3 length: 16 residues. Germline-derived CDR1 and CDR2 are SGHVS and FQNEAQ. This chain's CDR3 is CASSLRGVMTNEKLFF.

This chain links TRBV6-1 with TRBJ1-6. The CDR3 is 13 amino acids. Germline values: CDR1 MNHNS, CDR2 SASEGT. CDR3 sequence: CASSELQRSPLHF.

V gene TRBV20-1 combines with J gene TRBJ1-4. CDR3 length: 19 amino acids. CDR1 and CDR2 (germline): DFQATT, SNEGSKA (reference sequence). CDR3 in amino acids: CSARDPNSGLLSTNEKLFF.

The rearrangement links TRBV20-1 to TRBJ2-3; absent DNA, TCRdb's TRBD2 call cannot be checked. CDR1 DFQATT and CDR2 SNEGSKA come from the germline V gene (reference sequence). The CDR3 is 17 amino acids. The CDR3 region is CSAREILAGVAEDTQYF.

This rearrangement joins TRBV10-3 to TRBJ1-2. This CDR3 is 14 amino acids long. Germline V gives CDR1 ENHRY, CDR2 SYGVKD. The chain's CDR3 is CAISEETRNYGYTF.

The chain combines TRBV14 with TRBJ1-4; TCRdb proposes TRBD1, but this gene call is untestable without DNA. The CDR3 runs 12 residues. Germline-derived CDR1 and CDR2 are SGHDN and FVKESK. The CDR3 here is CASSRRGEKLFF. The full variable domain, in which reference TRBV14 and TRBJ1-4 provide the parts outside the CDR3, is EAGVTQFPSHSVIEKGQTVTLRCDPISGHDNLYWYRRVMGKEIKFLLHFVKESKQDESGMPNNRFLAERTGGTYSTLKVQPAELEDSGVYFCASSRRGEKLFFGSGTQLSVL.